The rows below give T cell receptor beta chains drawn from one sample of a study of CD8+ T cells in alopecia areata. The table came from immunoSEQ multiplex PCR; TCRdb's copy has only in-frame clones and leaves some out. The sample consists of under 200,000 clones, less than 70% of them appearing once. This specimen consisted of CD4+ T cells sorted from blood, obtained at week 4, from a patient treated with tofacitinib. Every receptor here comes from a human donor with alopecia areata. Each CDR3 is given with its conserved first and last residue. The D gene is left open where the match is weak. The listing skips clone size in some rows; elsewhere it reads once, few, many or a size class.

clone_size	d_call	v_call	j_call	cdr3_nt	cdr3_aa
.	.	TRBV5-1	TRBJ1-6	TGCGCCAGCAGCTTGCAGGGATCCTTCTATAATTCACCCCTCCACTTT	CASSLQGSFYNSPLHF
few	.	TRBV2	TRBJ2-7	TGTGCCAGCAGTGAAGCGCCACAGCTCTACGAGCAGTACTTC	CASSEAPQLYEQYF
.	.	TRBV25-1	TRBJ1-6	TGTGCCAGCGTCTCGGGGACGGGGTCACCCCTCCACTTT	CASVSGTGSPLHF
.	TRBD1	TRBV29-1	TRBJ1-2	TGCAGCGCAAGACAGGGGACTAACTATGGCTACACCTTC	CSARQGTNYGYTF
.	.	TRBV25-1	TRBJ1-1	TGTGCCAGCAGACTGGACGGACGATTCACTGAAGCTTTCTTT	CASRLDGRFTEAFF
few	.	TRBV7-3	TRBJ2-5	TGTGCCAGCAGCCAGGGGTTCTCAGAGACCCAGTACTTC	CASSQGFSETQYF
.	.	TRBV7-9	TRBJ1-1	TGTGCCAGCAGCCCGACAGCGAACACTGAAGCTTTCTTT	CASSPTANTEAFF
.	.	TRBV7-9	TRBJ2-1	TGTGCCAGCAGCTTAGCGGGCCAGACCTACAATGAGCAGTTCTTC	CASSLAGQTYNEQFF
few	TRBD1	TRBV5-1	TRBJ2-7	TGCGCCAGCAGCTTGGCCGGGACAGGGGGCTACGAGCAGTACTTC	CASSLAGTGGYEQYF
.	TRBD1	TRBV9	TRBJ1-2	TGTGCCAGCAGCGCATCGACAGGGGTCTATGGCTACACCTTC	CASSASTGVYGYTF
few	TRBD1	TRBV29-1	TRBJ2-1	TGCAGCGCCTACACAGGGGGCGGGTACAATGAGCAGTTCTTC	CSAYTGGGYNEQFF
.	TRBD1	TRBV30	TRBJ2-7	TGTGCCTGGAGTGCCGGACAGGGATCCTACGAGCAGTACTTC	CAWSAGQGSYEQYF
.	TRBD2	TRBV4-1	TRBJ2-5	TGCGCCAGCAGCCAGACCGGGACTAGCGGGGGACTCCAAGAGACCCAGTACTTC	CASSQTGTSGGLQETQYF
few	.	TRBV19	TRBJ1-1	TGTGCCAGTAGTATATGGGACTCCGAAGCTTTCTTT	CASSIWDSEAFF
few	.	TRBV30	TRBJ2-2	TGTGCCTGGAGTGTACTATACGGCGGGGAGCTGTTTTTT	CAWSVLYGGELFF
few	.	TRBV30	TRBJ1-5	TGTGCCTGGAGTGACAGGAACAATCAGCCCCAGCATTTT	CAWSDRNNQPQHF
.	.	TRBV30	TRBJ1-2	TGTGCCCGGACCCCCGGGACAACCACCTATGGCTACACCTTC	CARTPGTTTYGYTF
few	.	TRBV4-3	TRBJ2-2	TGCGCCAGCAGCCAAGATATGGGGGCCGGGGAGCTGTTTTTT	CASSQDMGAGELFF
.	.	TRBV30	TRBJ1-5	TGTGCCTGGAGCTCCAGAATGGGGCTGAGCAATCAGCCCCAGCATTTT	CAWSSRMGLSNQPQHF
.	TRBD1	TRBV19	TRBJ1-1	TGTGCCAGTAGTGCTACAGGGGACACTGAAGCTTTCTTT	CASSATGDTEAFF
few	TRBD1	TRBV4-3	TRBJ2-6	TGCGCCAGCAGCCAAGCAGGGACAGGGGAATTTGGGACTGGGGCCAACGTCCTGACTTTC	CASSQAGTGEFGTGANVLTF
once	.	TRBV30	TRBJ1-1	TGTGCCTGGAGTGAAAGGGGGGACACTGAAGCTTTCTTT	CAWSERGDTEAFF
once	TRBD1	TRBV6-6	TRBJ2-7	TGTGCCAGCAGTACCCCAACCTCGACAGGACAGGGGTACTTC	CASSTPTSTGQGYF
.	TRBD2	TRBV2	TRBJ2-5	TGTGCCAGCATTGGACTAGGGGAGGGAACCCAGTACTTC	CASIGLGEGTQYF
once	.	TRBV29-1	TRBJ2-1	TGCAGCGCCCTGGTAGTGGCGAATGAGCAGTTCTTC	CSALVVANEQFF
.	.	TRBV7-9	TRBJ2-6	TGTGCCAGCTTAGTCTCTGGGGCCAACGTCCTGACTTTC	CASLVSGANVLTF
.	.	TRBV18	TRBJ1-6	TGTGCCAGCTCTCCTCAGGAAAATTCACCCCTCCACTTT	CASSPQENSPLHF
.	.	TRBV23-1	TRBJ2-5	TGCGCCAGCAGTCAATCGCCCAGGATGTCCCTTAAAGGGGAGACCCAGTACTTC	CASSQSPRMSLKGETQYF
.	.	TRBV5-1	TRBJ1-6	TGCGCCAGCAGCTTGTCGGGACAAGATAATTCACCCCTCCACTTT	CASSLSGQDNSPLHF
.	TRBD1	TRBV30	TRBJ1-6	TGTGCCTGGAGGAATCAGGGGGCTCCCTCGGCCCTCCACTTT	CAWRNQGAPSALHF
.	TRBD2	TRBV5-1	TRBJ2-3	TGCGCCAGCCAGCGGGGGCGGGGAGATACGCAGTATTTT	CASQRGRGDTQYF
.	.	TRBV29-1	TRBJ1-1	TGCAGCGTTGTGGTGTTTCTGGGAAGGCGGGAGGCTGAAGCTTTCTTT	CSVVVFLGRREAEAFF
.	.	TRBV27	TRBJ2-7	TGTGCCAGCGGATACTTGACACTCGCCCAACCACCCTACGAGCAGTACTTC	CASGYLTLAQPPYEQYF
.	.	TRBV7-2	TRBJ1-5	TGTGCCAGCAGCTTAGGGGCGGCTCAGCCCCAGCATTTT	CASSLGAAQPQHF
.	TRBD1	TRBV27	TRBJ1-6	TGTGCCAGCAGTTTACATCAGGGGGCGAGGTCACCCCTCCACTTT	CASSLHQGARSPLHF
.	.	TRBV9	TRBJ1-3	TGTGCCAGCAGCGTAGAGGCCCACTCTGGAAACACCATATATTTT	CASSVEAHSGNTIYF
.	.	TRBV19	TRBJ1-5	TGTGCCAGTAGTATTCCCAGGGATCAGCCCCAGCATTTT	CASSIPRDQPQHF
.	.	TRBV30	TRBJ1-2	TGTGCCTGGAGTGTAAGAGGGATTGCGGATGGCTACACCTTC	CAWSVRGIADGYTF
.	TRBD1	TRBV5-4	TRBJ2-1	TGTGCCAGCAGCCTCGGGACAGACGGCTATGAGCAGTTCTTC	CASSLGTDGYEQFF
.	.	TRBV6-6	TRBJ1-5	TGTGCCAGCCGCGTAGGGTATTATCAGCCCCAGCATTTT	CASRVGYYQPQHF
.	.	TRBV5-6	TRBJ1-5	TGTGCCAGCAGCTTTGCCAGGGGCCAGCCCCAGCATTTT	CASSFARGQPQHF
.	TRBD1	TRBV5-6	TRBJ1-2	TGTGCCAGCAGCTTGGGACAGGGGGTCTTTGGCTACACCTTC	CASSLGQGVFGYTF